This T cell receptor (beta chain) was obtained from a study of blood T cells in healthy people across ages. Points on this clonotype: No antigen is known for it.

Study findings and constraints: The long-lived group displayed more naive CD4+ cells, plus higher diversity, than the aged donors did.

Sample-barcoded 5' priming and a J-beta primer mix drove a second PCR of 7 to 11 cycles. MiXCR was run by TCRdb on the 5' RACE reads, yielding one entry per CDR3 protein. The table shows about 290,000 distinct CDR3 sequences, with 27% occurring only once. Germline CDR1 and CDR2: SGHKS and YYEKEE (reference sequence). Trimming removed 3 bases at V and 5 bases at J, with 17 bases between. The CDR3 sequence is 15 residues long. V and J are TRBV5-5 and TRBJ2-5; either TRBD1 or TRBD2 may supply D (5 bases each). The sample was blood. The sequence came from a woman aged 70-85 years in good health. The CDR3 region has the DNA TGTGCCAGCAGCTGGGGGTTCGGCACGCAGGAGACCCAGTACTTC. Translated: CASSWGFGTQETQYF.